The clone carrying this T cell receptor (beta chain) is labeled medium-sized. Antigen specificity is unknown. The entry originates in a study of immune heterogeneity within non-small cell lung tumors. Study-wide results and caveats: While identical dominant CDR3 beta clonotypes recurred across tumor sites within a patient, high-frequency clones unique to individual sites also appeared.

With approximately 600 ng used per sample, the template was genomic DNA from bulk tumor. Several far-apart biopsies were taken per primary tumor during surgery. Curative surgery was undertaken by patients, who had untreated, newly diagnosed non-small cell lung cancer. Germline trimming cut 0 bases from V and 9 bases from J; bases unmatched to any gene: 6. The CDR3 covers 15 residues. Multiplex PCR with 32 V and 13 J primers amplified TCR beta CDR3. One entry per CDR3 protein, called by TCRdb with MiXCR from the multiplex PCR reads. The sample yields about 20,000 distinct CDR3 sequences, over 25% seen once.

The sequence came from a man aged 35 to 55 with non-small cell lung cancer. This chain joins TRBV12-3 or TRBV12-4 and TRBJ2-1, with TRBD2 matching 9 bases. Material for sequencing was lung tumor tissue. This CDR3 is CASSLASGRGSEQFF. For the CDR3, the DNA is TGTGCCAGCAGTTTAGCTAGCGGGAGAGGTAGTGAGCAGTTCTTC.